This passage covers 12 T cell receptor beta chains from one sample sequenced in a study of blood T cell repertoires in COVID-19. TCRdb keeps only in-frame clones here, not all; method: immunoSEQ multiplex PCR. The sample contains under 400,000 clones, 87% of which appear only once. Sample: PBMCs or T cells enriched from blood (not recorded which). These receptors originate from a man aged 35-49 years in a cohort exposed to, infected with or recovered from COVID-19 (not recorded which).

The V and J genes are TRBV11-2 and TRBJ2-1; TRBD2 matches 11 bases. The CDR3 contains 19 residues. V was pared by 5 bases and J by 0 bases, with 12 bases of the junction left unmatched. CDR1 and CDR2 from the germline V gene are SGHAT and FQNNGV. The CDR3 protein is CASSNSGLAVYSSYNEQFF. The CDR3 DNA sequence: TGTGCCAGCAGCAACTCGGGACTAGCGGTCTACAGCTCCTACAATGAGCAGTTCTTC.

This chain connects TRBV6-5 to TRBJ2-5; no firm D call. Deletions cut 2 bases from V and 2 bases from J, with 9 bases between. Per germline, CDR1 MNHEY and CDR2 SVGAGI. The CDR3 has 14 amino acids. This chain's CDR3 is CASSYTTTQETQYF. For the CDR3, the DNA is TGTGCCAGCAGTTACACCACGACACAAGAGACCCAGTACTTC.

The chain combines TRBV19 with TRBJ2-1, with D perhaps matching TRBD1 (5 bases). The CDR3 is made up of 15 amino acids. V lost 6 bases to trimming and J lost 5 bases, with 17 bases between them. CDR1 is LNHDA, CDR2 SQIVND, per germline (reference sequence). The CDR3 region is CASRGSGRTDNEQFF. CDR3 nucleotide sequence: TGTGCCAGTAGGGGTTCAGGGCGGACGGACAATGAGCAGTTCTTC.

The rearrangement links TRBV4-1 to TRBJ2-3; TRBD2 matches at 10 bases. There are 18 residues in the CDR3. The V and J ends lost 0 bases and 5 bases, in that order; junction bases with no gene match: 11. The germline V gene encodes CDR1 MGHRA and CDR2 YSYEKL. The CDR3 sequence is CASSQDGAAGGPRDTQYF. The DNA for the CDR3 is TGCGCCAGCAGCCAAGACGGGGCAGCGGGAGGGCCGAGAGATACGCAGTATTTT.

V and J are TRBV6-5 and TRBJ1-2, with D possibly being TRBD1 (5 bases). V was cut by 6 bases and J by 1 base, with 9 bases left in between. Per germline, CDR1 MNHEY and CDR2 SVGAGI. This CDR3 spans 13 amino acids. In DNA form, the CDR3 reads TGTGCCAGCAGAGGACAAGATAACTATGGCTACACCTTC. Protein sequence: CASRGQDNYGYTF.

The V gene is TRBV6-5, the J gene TRBJ2-3, with 8 bases that match TRBD2. Germline loops: CDR1 MNHEY, CDR2 SVGAGI. The CDR3 sequence is 15 residues long. With 8 bases clipped from V and 4 bases from J, the junction kept 11 bases outside the gene matches. CDR3 coding DNA: TGTGCCAGCGGGCGGGGGGCGAATCCGGCAGATACGCAGTATTTT. Its translation: CASGRGANPADTQYF.

This clone appeared a single time. The chain couples TRBV5-8 to TRBJ1-2; 7 bases agree with TRBD1. J was trimmed by 5 bases and V by 4 bases; bases with no gene match: 8. CDR3 length: 14 amino acids. The germline V gene has CDR1 SGHTS and CDR2 YDEGEE. For the CDR3, the DNA is TGTGCCAGCAGCCGCGGGGACAGCCCTTATGGCTACACCTTC. Amino acids: CASSRGDSPYGYTF.

The genes are TRBV15 and TRBJ2-1, with 10 bases lining up with TRBD2. Germline-derived CDR1 and CDR2 are LNHNV and YYDKDF (reference sequence). CDR3 length equals 13 residues. The junction had 6 bases not matched to a gene; V was cut back by 8 bases and J by 8 bases. CDR3 protein: CATRAGGLYEQFF. The CDR3 coding sequence is TGTGCCACCCGAGCGGGAGGGCTTTATGAGCAGTTCTTC.

This sequence joins TRBV2 and TRBJ2-1; D is possibly TRBD2 (6 bases). This CDR3 has 16 residues. CDR1 is SNHLY, CDR2 FYNNEI, per germline. The ends were cut back, 6 bases at V and 6 bases at J, with 21 bases in the middle. The CDR3 protein is CASRVEDYLGLNEQFF. The CDR3 nucleotides are TGTGCCAGCAGGGTCGAGGACTACCTGGGGCTCAATGAGCAGTTCTTC.

V usage is TRBV18 and J usage is TRBJ2-1, with 8 bases matching TRBD2. J gave up 4 bases and V 3 bases, and 5 bases lay outside the gene matches. This CDR3 is built from 15 residues. The V gene's germline CDR1 is KGHSH and CDR2 LQKENI. This CDR3 reads CASSPGGGLYNEQFF. CDR3 nucleotide sequence: TGTGCCAGCTCACCCGGCGGGGGGTTGTACAATGAGCAGTTCTTC.

The chain links TRBV27 to TRBJ2-7; unclear D gene. The CDR3 covers 15 residues. V was shortened by 2 bases and J by 2 bases, with 13 bases between the two germline ends. The germline gives CDR1 MNHEY, CDR2 SMNVEV (reference sequence). CDR3 in amino acids: CASSLMTRVAYEQYF. As DNA, the CDR3 is TGTGCCAGCAGTTTAATGACCCGGGTGGCCTACGAGCAGTACTTC.

The table lists this clone with a few counts. The chain recombines TRBV7-2 with TRBJ1-3, with 9 bases aligning to TRBD1. V was clipped by 6 bases and J by 0 bases; unmatched bases: 3. CDR3 length: 15 amino acids. The V gene's germline CDR1 is SGHTA and CDR2 FQGNSA. CDR3 sequence: CASRLDRGSGNTIYF. The CDR3 DNA reads TGTGCCAGCAGATTGGACAGGGGCTCTGGAAACACCATATATTTT.